The clone carrying this T cell receptor beta chain has only a few counts. The target antigen is unknown. This sample was included in a study of beta chain features in type 1 diabetes. Study-wide results and caveats: Junctions at VDJ sites from type 1 diabetes patients had fewer insertions and more deletions. Type 1 diabetes patients had TCRB CDR3s that were shorter (moderately but significantly so) in all four CD4+ subsets. TCRB repertoires of naive, central memory and Treg cells appeared more similar among patients than among healthy donors.

Sequenced material consisted of expressed TCRB transcripts (all of the isolated RNA was reverse transcribed). Method: immunoSEQ multiplex PCR; TCRdb's copy keeps in-frame clones and lacks some. The sample contains some 640,000 clones, over 12% of which appear only once. There are 8 residues in the CDR3. Germline assignment: CDR1 SGHAT and CDR2 FQNNGV. V was trimmed by 8 bases and J by 14 bases, leaving 8 bases between them. The sample consisted of naive CD4+ T cells from blood. This receptor was taken from a young man with type 1 diabetes. This chain uses TRBV11-2 with TRBJ2-3; D unresolved. This chain's CDR3 is CASGERYF. In DNA, the CDR3 is TGTGCCAGCGGAGAAAGGTATTTT.